A selection of T cell receptor beta chains follows, all from one sample in a study of metastatic and nonmetastatic thyroid tumors. MiXCR was used by TCRdb to re-call the PCR reads. The sample gives about 13,000 clones, 20% to 25% of which show up once; 3.6% is in the top ten. The sample taken for sequencing was blood. Every receptor here comes from a female donor with papillary thyroid cancer or a benign thyroid nodule (not recorded which). Some clones in this sample may be carry-over from other donors' samples. Each CDR3 is given with its conserved first and last residue. Fields, in order: V gene, clone size, CDR3 length, J gene, D gene, CDR3 protein, CDR3 DNA. A D gene is named only where the DNA matches it firmly. Expanded clones get a size class; other rows say once, few or many, or leave the size out.

v_call: TRBV2; clone_size: few; cdr3_length: 14; j_call: TRBJ2-3; d_call: -; cdr3_aa: CATLEVGRIDTQYF; cdr3_nt: TGTGCCACGTTGGAAGTGGGGCGAATAGATACGCAGTATTTT
v_call: TRBV6-6; clone_size: -; cdr3_length: 14; j_call: TRBJ1-2; d_call: -; cdr3_aa: CASSYCGIPYGYTF; cdr3_nt: TGTGCCAGCAGTTACTGCGGTATCCCCTATGGCTACACCTTC
v_call: TRBV19; clone_size: many; cdr3_length: 16; j_call: TRBJ2-1; d_call: TRBD2; cdr3_aa: CASSIETSGRANEQFF; cdr3_nt: TGTGCCAGTAGTATAGAAACTAGCGGGAGGGCCAATGAGCAGTTCTTC
v_call: TRBV19; clone_size: many; cdr3_length: 15; j_call: TRBJ2-1; d_call: -; cdr3_aa: CASSPGGGRSDEQFF; cdr3_nt: TGTGCCAGTAGTCCCGGTGGGGGGCGATCGGATGAGCAGTTCTTC
v_call: TRBV18; clone_size: -; cdr3_length: 16; j_call: TRBJ2-7; d_call: TRBD2; cdr3_aa: CASSPSSGMGSYEQYF; cdr3_nt: TGTGCCAGCTCACCATCCAGCGGGATGGGCTCCTACGAGCAGTACTTC
v_call: TRBV12-3/TRBV12-4; clone_size: medium-sized; cdr3_length: 14; j_call: TRBJ1-2; d_call: -; cdr3_aa: CASSLAGGGVGYTF; cdr3_nt: TGTGCCAGCAGTTTAGCGGGGGGGGGAGTTGGCTACACCTTC
v_call: TRBV7-9; clone_size: many; cdr3_length: 14; j_call: TRBJ1-6; d_call: -; cdr3_aa: CASSLGNQGSPLHF; cdr3_nt: TGTGCCAGCAGCTTGGGTAACCAGGGTTCACCCCTCCACTTT
v_call: TRBV27; clone_size: medium-sized; cdr3_length: 16; j_call: TRBJ2-7; d_call: -; cdr3_aa: CASSSPHSAGIYEQYF; cdr3_nt: TGTGCCAGCAGTTCCCCTCATAGCGCAGGCATCTACGAGCAGTACTTC
v_call: TRBV3-1; clone_size: once; cdr3_length: 14; j_call: TRBJ1-4; d_call: -; cdr3_aa: CASSQDRDPGKLFF; cdr3_nt: TGTGCCAGCAGCCAAGACCGAGACCCCGGGAAACTGTTTTTT
v_call: TRBV29-1; clone_size: medium-sized; cdr3_length: 14; j_call: TRBJ1-3; d_call: -; cdr3_aa: CSVNFGGGGNTIYF; cdr3_nt: TGCAGCGTTAACTTCGGGGGAGGTGGAAACACCATATATTTT
v_call: TRBV5-6; clone_size: many; cdr3_length: 16; j_call: TRBJ2-1; d_call: TRBD2; cdr3_aa: CASSFSSGSSYNEQFF; cdr3_nt: TGTGCCAGCAGCTTCTCCAGCGGGAGTTCCTACAATGAGCAGTTCTTC
v_call: TRBV28; clone_size: -; cdr3_length: 12; j_call: TRBJ1-4; d_call: -; cdr3_aa: CVGGITNEKLFF; cdr3_nt: TGTGTCGGGGGGATAACTAATGAAAAACTGTTTTTT
v_call: TRBV25-1; clone_size: medium-sized; cdr3_length: 15; j_call: TRBJ2-1; d_call: TRBD1; cdr3_aa: CASSDGQGSGNEQFF; cdr3_nt: TGTGCCAGCAGTGATGGACAGGGTTCCGGTAATGAGCAGTTCTTC
v_call: TRBV4-1; clone_size: many; cdr3_length: 15; j_call: TRBJ2-5; d_call: TRBD1; cdr3_aa: CASRLRQGQPETQYF; cdr3_nt: TGCGCCAGCAGACTTAGACAGGGGCAGCCTGAGACCCAGTACTTC
v_call: TRBV13; clone_size: few; cdr3_length: 15; j_call: TRBJ2-5; d_call: TRBD2; cdr3_aa: CASSSRAGAWETQYF; cdr3_nt: TGTGCCAGCAGCTCCCGAGCGGGAGCTTGGGAGACCCAGTACTTC
v_call: TRBV27; clone_size: -; cdr3_length: 14; j_call: TRBJ2-7; d_call: -; cdr3_aa: CASRRGGATYEQYF; cdr3_nt: TGTGCCAGCCGCCGAGGGGGGGCCACCTACGAGCAGTACTTC
v_call: TRBV2; clone_size: medium-sized; cdr3_length: 13; j_call: TRBJ2-3; d_call: -; cdr3_aa: CASRGNPTDTQYF; cdr3_nt: TGTGCCAGCCGGGGGAACCCGACAGATACGCAGTATTTT
v_call: TRBV9; clone_size: many; cdr3_length: 15; j_call: TRBJ2-1; d_call: -; cdr3_aa: CASSVSGTDYNEQFF; cdr3_nt: TGTGCCAGCAGCGTCTCCGGGACGGATTACAATGAGCAGTTCTTC
v_call: TRBV2; clone_size: medium-sized; cdr3_length: 14; j_call: TRBJ1-2; d_call: TRBD1; cdr3_aa: CASSDRAGIYGYTF; cdr3_nt: TGTGCCAGCAGCGACAGGGCGGGGATCTATGGCTACACCTTC
v_call: TRBV10-2; clone_size: many; cdr3_length: 16; j_call: TRBJ2-2; d_call: TRBD2; cdr3_aa: CATKLPGGLKSEELFF; cdr3_nt: TGCGCCACCAAGCTACCGGGAGGACTAAAATCCGAGGAGCTGTTTTTT
v_call: TRBV20-1; clone_size: once; cdr3_length: 14; j_call: TRBJ1-5; d_call: -; cdr3_aa: CSARTARGNQPQHF; cdr3_nt: TGCAGTGCTCGGACAGCGAGGGGCAATCAGCCCCAGCATTTT
v_call: TRBV24-1; clone_size: many; cdr3_length: 18; j_call: TRBJ2-3; d_call: TRBD2; cdr3_aa: CATSGTGGRRLSTDTQYF; cdr3_nt: TGTGCCACCAGTGGGACTGGCGGGAGGCGCCTTAGCACAGATACGCAGTATTTT
v_call: TRBV7-9; clone_size: -; cdr3_length: 14; j_call: TRBJ1-2; d_call: -; cdr3_aa: CASSLRTSSCGYTF; cdr3_nt: TGTGCCAGCAGCTTACGGACCAGCTCATGTGGCTACACCTTC
v_call: TRBV6-1; clone_size: medium-sized; cdr3_length: 17; j_call: TRBJ1-2; d_call: TRBD1; cdr3_aa: CASSLGGTGGANYGYTF; cdr3_nt: TGTGCCAGCAGTCTAGGCGGGACAGGGGGAGCTAACTATGGCTACACCTTC
v_call: TRBV15; clone_size: -; cdr3_length: 16; j_call: TRBJ2-1; d_call: TRBD1; cdr3_aa: CATSARTGDLNNEQFF; cdr3_nt: TGTGCCACCAGCGCCAGGACAGGGGACCTTAACAATGAGCAGTTCTTC
v_call: TRBV6-1; clone_size: few; cdr3_length: 12; j_call: TRBJ1-1; d_call: -; cdr3_aa: CASNGGNTEAFF; cdr3_nt: TGTGCCAGTAATGGGGGAAACACTGAAGCTTTCTTT
v_call: TRBV5-1; clone_size: -; cdr3_length: 14; j_call: TRBJ1-1; d_call: -; cdr3_aa: CASSQGLLNTEAFF; cdr3_nt: TGCGCCAGCAGTCAGGGACTGCTGAACACTGAAGCTTTCTTT
v_call: TRBV2; clone_size: few; cdr3_length: 14; j_call: TRBJ1-2; d_call: -; cdr3_aa: CASSLQYCDYGYAF; cdr3_nt: TGTGCCAGCAGTCTACAGTATTGCGACTATGGCTACGCCTTC
v_call: TRBV11-2; clone_size: -; cdr3_length: 17; j_call: TRBJ2-2; d_call: -; cdr3_aa: CASSFSTPMTGTGELFF; cdr3_nt: TGTGCCAGCAGCTTTTCCACGCCCATGACGGGGACCGGGGAGCTGTTTTTT
v_call: TRBV4-1; clone_size: many; cdr3_length: 12; j_call: TRBJ2-3; d_call: -; cdr3_aa: CASSLGTDTQYF; cdr3_nt: TGCGCCAGCAGCCTAGGCACAGATACGCAGTATTTT
v_call: TRBV15; clone_size: many; cdr3_length: 15; j_call: TRBJ2-4; d_call: -; cdr3_aa: CATSRDRIAKNIQYF; cdr3_nt: TGTGCCACCAGCAGAGATCGAATAGCCAAAAACATTCAGTACTTC
v_call: TRBV6-5; clone_size: many; cdr3_length: 16; j_call: TRBJ2-4; d_call: -; cdr3_aa: CASSYSITLAKNIQYF; cdr3_nt: TGTGCCAGCAGTTACTCGATCACACTGGCCAAAAACATTCAGTACTTC
v_call: TRBV2; clone_size: many; cdr3_length: 16; j_call: TRBJ2-4; d_call: TRBD1; cdr3_aa: CASGDGQAGTKNIQYF; cdr3_nt: TGTGCCAGCGGAGACGGACAGGCTGGGACCAAAAACATTCAGTACTTC
v_call: TRBV11-3; clone_size: -; cdr3_length: 15; j_call: TRBJ2-1; d_call: -; cdr3_aa: CASSSRDNPYNEQFF; cdr3_nt: TGTGCCAGCAGCTCCCGGGACAACCCTTACAATGAGCAGTTCTTC
v_call: TRBV6-1; clone_size: -; cdr3_length: 16; j_call: TRBJ2-4; d_call: TRBD2; cdr3_aa: CASSFGRGGTKNIQYF; cdr3_nt: TGTGCCAGCAGCTTCGGACGGGGAGGGACGAAAAACATTCAGTACTTC
v_call: TRBV28; clone_size: medium-sized; cdr3_length: 14; j_call: TRBJ2-6; d_call: -; cdr3_aa: CASSSVSGANVLTF; cdr3_nt: TGTGCCAGCAGTTCCGTATCTGGGGCCAACGTCCTGACTTTC
v_call: TRBV19; clone_size: -; cdr3_length: 15; j_call: TRBJ2-3; d_call: -; cdr3_aa: CVSSRSGGRTDTQYF; cdr3_nt: TGTGTCAGTAGTAGATCCGGGGGTAGAACAGATACGCAGTATTTT
v_call: TRBV6-1; clone_size: few; cdr3_length: 15; j_call: TRBJ1-2; d_call: -; cdr3_aa: CASSEVGLELNGYTF; cdr3_nt: TGTGCCAGCAGTGAAGTCGGCCTTGAACTTAATGGCTACACCTTC
v_call: TRBV7-8; clone_size: -; cdr3_length: 14; j_call: TRBJ2-1; d_call: -; cdr3_aa: CASSLDSLYNEQFF; cdr3_nt: TGTGCCAGCAGCTTAGACTCGCTCTACAATGAGCAGTTCTTC
v_call: TRBV29-1; clone_size: many; cdr3_length: 12; j_call: TRBJ1-1; d_call: -; cdr3_aa: CSVGQMNTEAFF; cdr3_nt: TGCAGCGTTGGACAGATGAACACTGAAGCTTTCTTT
v_call: TRBV29-1; clone_size: medium-sized; cdr3_length: 11; j_call: TRBJ1-3; d_call: -; cdr3_aa: CSVVIGNTIYF; cdr3_nt: TGCAGCGTTGTTATTGGAAACACCATATATTTT
v_call: TRBV11-2; clone_size: few; cdr3_length: 15; j_call: TRBJ2-7; d_call: -; cdr3_aa: CVSSPTQGISLEQYF; cdr3_nt: TGTGTCAGCAGCCCGACACAAGGTATCTCACTCGAGCAGTACTTC
v_call: TRBV6-1; clone_size: medium-sized; cdr3_length: 12; j_call: TRBJ2-5; d_call: -; cdr3_aa: CASRSRHETQYF; cdr3_nt: TGTGCCAGCAGAAGCCGTCACGAGACCCAGTACTTC
v_call: TRBV5-1; clone_size: many; cdr3_length: 13; j_call: TRBJ2-5; d_call: -; cdr3_aa: CASSLFPEETQYF; cdr3_nt: TGCGCCAGCAGCTTGTTCCCTGAGGAGACCCAGTACTTC
v_call: TRBV28; clone_size: few; cdr3_length: 13; j_call: TRBJ1-1; d_call: -; cdr3_aa: CAIILPAYTEAFF; cdr3_nt: TGTGCCATCATTTTACCGGCTTACACTGAAGCTTTCTTT
v_call: TRBV6-1; clone_size: medium-sized; cdr3_length: 15; j_call: TRBJ2-3; d_call: -; cdr3_aa: CASTANPAAPDTQYF; cdr3_nt: TGTGCCAGCACCGCCAACCCGGCAGCTCCAGATACGCAGTATTTT
v_call: TRBV5-1; clone_size: many; cdr3_length: 15; j_call: TRBJ2-2; d_call: -; cdr3_aa: CASSLGQSWAGELFF; cdr3_nt: TGCGCCAGCAGCTTGGGACAGAGTTGGGCCGGGGAGCTGTTTTTT
v_call: TRBV10-2; clone_size: medium-sized; cdr3_length: 13; j_call: TRBJ2-3; d_call: -; cdr3_aa: CASGAGGADTQYF; cdr3_nt: TGCGCCAGTGGGGCTGGGGGTGCAGATACGCAGTATTTT
v_call: TRBV28; clone_size: medium-sized; cdr3_length: 14; j_call: TRBJ1-3; d_call: -; cdr3_aa: CASSIKNPGNTIYF; cdr3_nt: TGTGCCAGCAGCATAAAGAATCCAGGAAACACCATATATTTT
v_call: TRBV4-2; clone_size: -; cdr3_length: 15; j_call: TRBJ2-2; d_call: -; cdr3_aa: CASSQVFGDTGELFF; cdr3_nt: TGTGCCAGCAGCCAAGTGTTCGGGGACACCGGGGAGCTGTTTTTT
v_call: TRBV9; clone_size: many; cdr3_length: 13; j_call: TRBJ1-2; d_call: -; cdr3_aa: CASSVAGGNGYTF; cdr3_nt: TGTGCCAGCAGCGTAGCCGGGGGAAATGGCTACACCTTC
v_call: TRBV6-6; clone_size: few; cdr3_length: 13; j_call: TRBJ2-1; d_call: TRBD2; cdr3_aa: CANGTKAAGEQFF; cdr3_nt: TGTGCCAACGGGACTAAAGCTGCGGGTGAGCAGTTCTTC
v_call: TRBV20-1; clone_size: many; cdr3_length: 16; j_call: TRBJ1-1; d_call: -; cdr3_aa: CSARDPGLHMNTEAFF; cdr3_nt: TGCAGTGCTAGAGATCCAGGACTGCACATGAACACTGAAGCTTTCTTT
v_call: TRBV6-1; clone_size: -; cdr3_length: 13; j_call: TRBJ2-7; d_call: -; cdr3_aa: CASSEKGGYEQYF; cdr3_nt: TGTGCCAGCAGTGAAAAAGGCGGCTACGAGCAGTACTTC
v_call: TRBV4-3; clone_size: -; cdr3_length: 22; j_call: TRBJ1-5; d_call: TRBD1; cdr3_aa: CASSHGTGDIGFGSNSNQPQHF; cdr3_nt: TGCGCCAGCAGCCACGGGACAGGGGATATCGGATTCGGATCTAATAGCAATCAGCCCCAGCATTTT